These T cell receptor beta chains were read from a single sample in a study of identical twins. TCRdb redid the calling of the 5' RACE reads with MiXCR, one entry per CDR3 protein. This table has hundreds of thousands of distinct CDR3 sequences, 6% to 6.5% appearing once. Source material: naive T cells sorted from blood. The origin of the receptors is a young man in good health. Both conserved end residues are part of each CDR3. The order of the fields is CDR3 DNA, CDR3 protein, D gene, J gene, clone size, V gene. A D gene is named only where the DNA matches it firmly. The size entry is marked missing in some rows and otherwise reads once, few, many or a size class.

TGTGCCAGCTCACCACGTGGGACACGCGAGCAGTTCTTC CASSPRGTREQFF NA TRBJ2-1 NA TRBV18
TGTGCCATCAGTGAGTCGGGCAGGGGAGGGAATCAGCCCCAGCATTTT CAISESGRGGNQPQHF NA TRBJ1-5 many TRBV10-3
TGTGCCAGCAGCCTGGGACAAAACACCGGGCAGCTGTTTTTT CASSLGQNTGQLFF NA TRBJ2-2 NA TRBV12-3/TRBV12-4
TGCGCCAGCAGCGAAGGGACAGGGGTAAACGATGAGCAGTTCTTC CASSEGTGVNDEQFF TRBD1 TRBJ2-1 few TRBV5-1
TGTGCCAGCAGTGACAGGGGTGTGAGGCAGTACTTC CASSDRGVRQYF TRBD1 TRBJ2-7 many TRBV12-3/TRBV12-4
TGTGCCAGCAGTGCGTCGGGAGGGAGAGGCACAGATACGCAGTATTTT CASSASGGRGTDTQYF TRBD2 TRBJ2-3 many TRBV6-4
TGTGCCAGCAGCCCTATCGGGACTAGCGGGAGCTCCTACAATGAGCAGTTCTTC CASSPIGTSGSSYNEQFF TRBD2 TRBJ2-1 many TRBV11-1
TGTGCCAGCAGTGAAGCAGGGGCTGGGGCCAACGTCCTGACTTTC CASSEAGAGANVLTF NA TRBJ2-6 few TRBV6-1
TGCGCCAGCAGCTCCCGGGACAGCCTGTACACTGAAGCTTTCTTT CASSSRDSLYTEAFF TRBD1 TRBJ1-1 NA TRBV5-1
TGCAGCGTCTCCGGGACAGCGAACACCGGGGAGCTGTTTTTT CSVSGTANTGELFF TRBD1 TRBJ2-2 few TRBV29-1
TGCAGCGCCATACAGGCCTCTGGAAACACCATATATTTT CSAIQASGNTIYF NA TRBJ1-3 many TRBV29-1
TGTGCCAGCAGAGACACTAGCGGGACCGAGCAGTACTTC CASRDTSGTEQYF TRBD2 TRBJ2-7 few TRBV12-3/TRBV12-4
TGCGCCAGCAGCTTGGTGTCACAGGCCCCTGAAGCTTTCTTT CASSLVSQAPEAFF NA TRBJ1-1 few TRBV5-1
TGCAGCGTTGAAGAACGCTCCGAGCAGTACTTC CSVEERSEQYF NA TRBJ2-7 many TRBV29-1
TGTGCCACCAGCCGGCTATCCCACAATGAGCAGTTCTTC CATSRLSHNEQFF NA TRBJ2-1 many TRBV15
TGTGCCAGCAGCTTCGGGGTAGCGGTTCGTCAAGAGACCCAGTACTTC CASSFGVAVRQETQYF NA TRBJ2-5 NA TRBV7-9
TGTGCCAGCAGTCGGACTAGCGGGGGAACAGATACGCAGTATTTT CASSRTSGGTDTQYF TRBD2 TRBJ2-3 many TRBV12-3/TRBV12-4
TGTGCCAGCAGCCTAATCACGGGAGGGCCTCACAATGAGCAGTTCTTC CASSLITGGPHNEQFF TRBD2 TRBJ2-1 many TRBV7-2
TGCAGTGCTAGTGGCGGTTCTGGGGCCAACGTCCTGACTTTC CSASGGSGANVLTF NA TRBJ2-6 many TRBV20-1
TGTGCCAGCACCCCAGGGACAGGGGGTCCCTACGAGCAGTACTTC CASTPGTGGPYEQYF TRBD1 TRBJ2-7 many TRBV12-3/TRBV12-4
TGTGCCAGCAGACTGAACTGGGTAACCTACGAGCAGTACTTC CASRLNWVTYEQYF NA TRBJ2-7 NA TRBV6-1
TGTGCCAGCAGCCAACTGTGGGGGGGACAGGGCGACCAGCCCCAGCATTTT CASSQLWGGQGDQPQHF TRBD1 TRBJ1-5 few TRBV4-2
TGCGCCAGCAGCCCGGAACCTAGTAGGGCCTACAATGAGCAGTTCTTC CASSPEPSRAYNEQFF NA TRBJ2-1 many TRBV5-1
TGTGCCTCCCGGGACCTCCAAGCGGGCAATCAGCCCCAGCATTTT CASRDLQAGNQPQHF NA TRBJ1-5 NA TRBV19
TGTGCCAGCAGTTACACTGGGGCCCAATCCTCTGGGGCCAACGTCCTGACTTTC CASSYTGAQSSGANVLTF NA TRBJ2-6 few TRBV6-5
TGTGCCAGCAGCTTAAAAGCGGGAGAAACGGTCTTC CASSLKAGETVF TRBD2 TRBJ2-1 NA TRBV7-6
TGTGCCATCAGGGGACGGGAGGCCTACAATGAGCAGTTCTTC CAIRGREAYNEQFF TRBD2 TRBJ2-1 NA TRBV10-3
TGTGCCAGCAGTGGTTGGACAAGGGCCGAGGGGGATGAGCAGTTCTTC CASSGWTRAEGDEQFF NA TRBJ2-1 many TRBV27
TGTGCCAGCAGTTACTCTGACAGGGGGAATGAAAAACTGTTTTTT CASSYSDRGNEKLFF TRBD1 TRBJ1-4 few TRBV6-5
TGCAGCGTAGGCAGCGGGAGAGTCTACAATGAGCAGTTCTTC CSVGSGRVYNEQFF TRBD2 TRBJ2-1 many TRBV29-1
TGTGCCAGCAGCCTAGACAGGGGGTACAATCAGCCCCAGCATTTT CASSLDRGYNQPQHF TRBD1 TRBJ1-5 many TRBV12-3/TRBV12-4